The present entry profiles one T cell receptor beta chain with its context. What it binds is not known. The data originate from a study of T cell responses to AZD1222 COVID-19 vaccine. Broader study findings: No repertoire was sampled before or during the peak T cell response, only after it. Possibly, clonal diversity was underestimated; donors were largely white British and included more females. Breadth and depth of Spike-specific TCRs rose after two AZD1222 doses.

Per the germline V gene, CDR1 is MNHEY and CDR2 is SVGAGI. The CDR3 is 14 residues long. With 0 bases removed from V and 4 bases from J, the gap between germline ends came to 9 bases. This table comes from immunoSEQ multiplex PCR, and its TCRdb copy is limited to in-frame clones, with some not included. The repertoire holds 95,000 or so clones, with approximately 89% as singletons. The sequencing used peripheral blood, collected on day 0 of MenACWY control vaccination. The genes are TRBV6-5 and TRBJ1-2, with D unresolved. This receptor was taken from an adult in good health. For the CDR3, the DNA is TGTGCCAGCAGTTACTCGGCATCCATCTATGGCTACACCTTC. Protein product: CASSYSASIYGYTF.